These T cell receptor beta chains were read from a single sample in a study of blood T cell repertoires in COVID-19. Only in-frame clones appear in the TCRdb table, and some are missing; sequencing was by immunoSEQ multiplex PCR. Of approximately 220,000 clones listed, roughly nine tenths were seen once; the top ten hold 0.72%. Specimen: peripheral blood. The source of these receptors is a man aged 35 to 55 with acute or convalescent COVID-19. The CDR3 runs from the conserved cysteine through the conserved F or W. D genes are given only for firm matches. Some rows mark clone size as missing; the rest say once, few, many or name a class of expanded clone.

>TRBD1|TRBJ2-2|.|TRBV7-9
CASSSWTGEHTGELFF
TGTGCCAGCAGCTCCTGGACAGGGGAACACACCGGGGAGCTGTTTTTT
>TRBD2|TRBJ2-3|.|TRBV2
CASTKLAASTDTQYF
TGTGCCAGCACCAAACTAGCGGCAAGCACAGATACGCAGTATTTT
>.|TRBJ2-3|.|TRBV5-1
CASSLGGITDTQYF
TGCGCCAGCAGCTTAGGCGGGATAACAGATACGCAGTATTTT
>TRBD2|TRBJ2-1|.|TRBV10-2
CASKPGGGAYNEQFF
TGCGCCAGCAAGCCAGGCGGGGGGGCTTACAATGAGCAGTTCTTC
>.|TRBJ1-2|.|TRBV10-1
CASRRDPLPNYGYTF
TGCGCCAGCAGGAGAGATCCGCTACCTAACTATGGCTACACCTTC
>.|TRBJ2-5|.|TRBV24-1
CATKRGETQYF
TGTGCCACGAAAAGAGGGGAGACCCAGTACTTC
>TRBD1|TRBJ1-5|.|TRBV19
CASSIGYDRVLSNQPQHF
TGTGCCAGTAGTATAGGCTACGACAGGGTTCTTAGCAATCAGCCCCAGCATTTT
>.|TRBJ1-4|.|TRBV4-1
CASSQDLSDSFNEKLFF
TGCGCCAGCAGCCAAGATCTGTCGGACTCTTTTAATGAAAAACTGTTTTTT
>.|TRBJ1-3|once|TRBV28
CASTPGGADSGNTIYF
TGTGCCAGCACACCGGGCGGGGCAGACTCTGGAAACACCATATATTTT
>.|TRBJ1-5|many|TRBV5-1
CARSPQTAQHF
TGCGCCAGGTCTCCTCAGACAGCTCAACATTTT
>TRBD2|TRBJ2-3|.|TRBV6-2/TRBV6-3
CASSPGTRSLGDTQYF
TGTGCCAGCAGTCCCGGGACTAGAAGTCTAGGAGATACGCAGTATTTT
>TRBD1|TRBJ2-7|.|TRBV12-5
CASGLVQGAYEQYF
TGTGCTAGTGGTTTGGTACAGGGGGCATACGAGCAGTACTTC
>.|TRBJ2-7|.|TRBV7-9
CAGRGRGYEQYF
TGTGCCGGGAGAGGGCGAGGGTACGAGCAGTACTTC
>TRBD2|TRBJ2-1|.|TRBV7-2
CASSPLGAGGPNEQFF
TGTGCCAGCAGCCCCCTCGGAGCGGGAGGGCCGAATGAGCAGTTCTTC
>.|TRBJ1-4|.|TRBV19
CASSMGGSTNEKLFF
TGTGCCAGTAGTATGGGGGGGTCGACTAATGAAAAACTGTTTTTT
>TRBD1|TRBJ2-7|.|TRBV6-1
CASSEGTGGTYEQYF
TGTGCCAGCAGTGAAGGGACAGGAGGAACCTACGAGCAGTACTTC
>.|TRBJ1-4|.|TRBV9
CASSVGGGPNEKLFF
TGTGCCAGCAGCGTAGGTGGGGGCCCTAATGAAAAACTGTTTTTT
>TRBD2|TRBJ2-3|.|TRBV7-9
CASSPRLAGNTDTQYF
TGTGCCAGCAGCCCACGACTAGCGGGAAACACAGATACGCAGTATTTT
>.|TRBJ1-5|.|TRBV21-1
CASSNPRGPQHF
TGTGCCAGCAGCAACCCCAGAGGGCCCCAGCATTTT
>.|TRBJ1-6|few|TRBV28
CASSFPLQGASPLHF
TGTGCCAGCAGTTTCCCCTTACAGGGAGCCTCACCCCTCCACTTT
>.|TRBJ2-3|.|TRBV2
CASRGGRSTDTQYF
TGTGCCAGCAGGGGGGGACGGAGCACAGATACGCAGTATTTT
>.|TRBJ1-1|.|TRBV30
CAADRTALNTEAFF
TGTGCCGCGGACCGGACAGCCCTGAACACTGAAGCTTTCTTT
>TRBD1|TRBJ1-2|few|TRBV7-9
CASSLTGQSIYGYTF
TGTGCCAGCAGCTTAACGGGACAGAGCATCTATGGCTACACCTTC
>.|TRBJ1-5|.|TRBV15
CATSRDQMGHQPQHF
TGTGCCACCAGCAGAGATCAGATGGGCCATCAGCCCCAGCATTTT
>TRBD2|TRBJ2-1|.|TRBV6-5
CASSYTIAGVINEQFF
TGTGCCAGCAGTTACACGATAGCGGGGGTAATCAATGAGCAGTTCTTC
>.|TRBJ1-1|.|TRBV28
CASIAGRWTEAFF
TGTGCCAGCATCGCAGGGCGGTGGACTGAAGCTTTCTTT
>.|TRBJ2-7|.|TRBV11-2
CASSLVVYEQYF
TGTGCCAGCAGCTTAGTCGTCTACGAGCAGTACTTC
>TRBD2|TRBJ2-3|.|TRBV7-8
CASSLVWGGRGTDTQYF
TGTGCCAGCAGCTTAGTGTGGGGGGGACGAGGCACAGATACGCAGTATTTT